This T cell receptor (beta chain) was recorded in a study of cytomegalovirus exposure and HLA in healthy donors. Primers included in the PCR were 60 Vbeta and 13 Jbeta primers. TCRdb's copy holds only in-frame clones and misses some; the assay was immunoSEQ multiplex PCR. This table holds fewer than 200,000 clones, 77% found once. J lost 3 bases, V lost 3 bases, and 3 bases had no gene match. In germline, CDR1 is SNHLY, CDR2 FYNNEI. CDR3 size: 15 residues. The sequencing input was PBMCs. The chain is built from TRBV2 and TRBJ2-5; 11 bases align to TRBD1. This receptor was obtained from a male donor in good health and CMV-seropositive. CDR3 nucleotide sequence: TGTGCCAGCAGTGAGGGACAGGGGGAAAAAGAGACCCAGTACTTC. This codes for CASSEGQGEKETQYF. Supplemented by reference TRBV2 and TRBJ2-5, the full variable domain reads EPEVTQTPSHQVTQMGQEVILRCVPISNHLYFYWYRQILGQKVEFLVSFYNNEISEKSEIFDDQFSVERPDGSNFTLKIRSTKLEDSAMYFCASSEGQGEKETQYFGPGTRLLVL.